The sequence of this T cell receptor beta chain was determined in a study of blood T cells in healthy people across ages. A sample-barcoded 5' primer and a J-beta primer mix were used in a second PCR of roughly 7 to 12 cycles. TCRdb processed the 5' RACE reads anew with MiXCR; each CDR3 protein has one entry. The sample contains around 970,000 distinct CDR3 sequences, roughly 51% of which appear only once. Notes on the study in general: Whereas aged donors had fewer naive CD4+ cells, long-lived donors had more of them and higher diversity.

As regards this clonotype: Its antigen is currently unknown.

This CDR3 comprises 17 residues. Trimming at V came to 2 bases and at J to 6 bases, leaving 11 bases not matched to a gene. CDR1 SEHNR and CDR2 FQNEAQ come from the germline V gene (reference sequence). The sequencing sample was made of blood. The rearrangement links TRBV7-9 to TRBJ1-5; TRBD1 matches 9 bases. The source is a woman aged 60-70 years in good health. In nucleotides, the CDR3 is TGTGCCAGCAGCTTACACAGGGGGCTGGACGGTGTTCAGCCCCAGCATTTT. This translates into CASSLHRGLDGVQPQHF.